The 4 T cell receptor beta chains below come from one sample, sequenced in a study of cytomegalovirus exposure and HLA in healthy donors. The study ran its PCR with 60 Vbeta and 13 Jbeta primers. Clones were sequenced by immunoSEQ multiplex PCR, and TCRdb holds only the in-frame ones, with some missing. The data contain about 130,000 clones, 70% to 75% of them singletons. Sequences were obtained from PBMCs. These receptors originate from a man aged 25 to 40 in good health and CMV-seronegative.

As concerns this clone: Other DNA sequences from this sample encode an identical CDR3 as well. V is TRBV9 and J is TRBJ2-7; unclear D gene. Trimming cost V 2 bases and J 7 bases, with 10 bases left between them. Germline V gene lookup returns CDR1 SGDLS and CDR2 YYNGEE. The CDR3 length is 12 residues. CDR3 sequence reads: CASSVDRGEQYF. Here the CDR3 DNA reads TGTGCCAGCAGCGTCGATAGAGGAGAGCAGTACTTC.

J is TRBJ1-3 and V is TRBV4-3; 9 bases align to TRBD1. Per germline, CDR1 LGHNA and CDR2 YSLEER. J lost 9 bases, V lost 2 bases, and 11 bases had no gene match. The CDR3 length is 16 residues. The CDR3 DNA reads TGCGCCAGCAGCCAAAGGGACAGGGCCAGGGGGGGCACCATATATTTT. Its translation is CASSQRDRARGGTIYF.

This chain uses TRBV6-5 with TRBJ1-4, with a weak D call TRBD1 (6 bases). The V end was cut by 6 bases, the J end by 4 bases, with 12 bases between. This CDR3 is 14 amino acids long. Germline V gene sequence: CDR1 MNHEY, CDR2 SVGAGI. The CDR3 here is CASSFGQYNEKLFF. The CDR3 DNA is TGTGCCAGCAGCTTTGGACAGTATAATGAAAAACTGTTTTTT.

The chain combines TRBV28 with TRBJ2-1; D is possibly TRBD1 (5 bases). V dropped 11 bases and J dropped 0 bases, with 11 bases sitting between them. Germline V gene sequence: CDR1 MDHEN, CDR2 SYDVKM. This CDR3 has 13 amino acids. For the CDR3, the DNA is TGTGCCTCCTGCCAGGGCTCCTACAATGAGCAGTTCTTC. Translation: CASCQGSYNEQFF.